The present T cell receptor (beta chain) was sequenced within a study of shared clonotypes between healthy human individuals (dated by TCRdb to the early 2020s). Looking at the study overall: The cohort included three men and two women between 18 and 49 years of age. For each donor, three plates each were used for CD4 naive and CD4 memory, two plates were used for CD8 naive, and one plate was used for CD8 memory. To estimate repertoire size and how much clonotype sharing occurs between individuals, the study deeply sequenced the blood TCR repertoires of several healthy adults. Different laboratories and diverse techniques were used to prepare libraries and sequence TCR repertoires, to increase sequencing depth and limit assay-specific biases. Between about 0.8 and 9 billion PBMCs per donor were obtained by leukapheresis.

CD8 naive samples were CD45RO-negative cells positively selected for CCR7, giving a CD45RA+CCR7+ population that excluded TemRA cells. Healthy HIV-negative adults with no recently reported acute infections or vaccinations were included as donors. Every donor was a Caucasian adult living in Nashville, Tennessee, USA. Blood was collected by leukapheresis, and PBMCs were isolated by Ficoll-Histopaque density gradient centrifugation and then cryopreserved in liquid nitrogen vapor phase. Analytical flow cytometry was used to check the purity and quantity of every magnetically sorted T cell population. Genomic DNA was isolated from every sorted fraction and measured by UV absorbance on a Nanodrop 2000c. On this clone itself: Its antigen is currently not known. Per-nucleotide qualities are absent, and no much larger clonotype sits a single base away.

Using the deep immunoSEQ assay, multiplex PCR amplified TCR CDR3 regions from genomic DNA. Extracted genomic DNA from each cell subset was distributed evenly across all wells of several immunoSEQ 96-well plates, and each plate was treated as a replicate. For sorted subsets, about 200 ng genomic DNA, equal to tens of thousands of T cell genomes, was loaded into each replicate PCR. Purified libraries were measured with a Qubit 3.0 fluorometer, size-checked on a Bioanalyzer 2100, and measured again with the KAPA Library Quantification kit. A separate single-read 150-cycle Illumina NextSeq 550 flow cell was used to sequence each immunoSEQ 96-well plate. Concerning the study's data processing: Because the immunoSEQ output included only junctional sequences and no quality scores, the filtering could not be the same as the filtering used for full-length reads. To assign V/J genes and CDR3, sequences were annotated using PyIR, a Python wrapper for IgBLAST v1.9, with IMGT germline references. Reads were removed for weak V/J assignments (E-value above 1e-6), missing CDR3, stop codons, out-of-frame junctions, or ambiguous translated residues. V3J clonotypes were defined by identical inferred V gene, J gene, and CDR3 amino acid sequence. The percentage overlap between two repertoires was calculated by dividing the number of shared unique clonotypes by the size of the smaller repertoire. Richness of each repertoire was evaluated using RTK rarefaction, the Chao1 estimator, and Recon v2.1 estimates of unobserved clonotypes. Generation probabilities were computed with OLGA for all TCRbeta clonotypes obtained by the gDNA method from a handful of donors. Drawn from immuneACCESS, this table holds only the in-frame rearrangements with V and J called that TCRdb kept. Clones are partly lost; checked studies trace under half to an unresolved V gene and leave the rest unexplained. V and J calls plus clone size are reproduced from that table; the DNA served to infer D and trimming. Counted in this sample were roughly 590,000 clones; around 95% of them appeared once. In total, the top ten clones hold 0.1% to 0.11% of the sample.

Points the paper makes about the study in general: Naive subsets generally had larger estimated clonotype richness than memory subsets did. Sampling was limited to blood, and TCR repertoires in tissue likely differ from TCR repertoires in blood. Pairwise subsampling indicated that sequencing depth was expected to affect the degree of clonotype sharing among donors. Incomplete sequencing was indicated by rarefaction of sorted-subset datasets, despite the large sequencing depth. Compared with non-shared clonotypes, the clonotypes found in all four sorted-subset donors had higher generation probabilities. Sharing across a few donors was observed for around 5% of naive CD4, less than 4% of naive CD8, 2% to 2.5% of memory CD4, and roughly 0.4% of memory CD8 clonotypes. Because the study included only a small number of donors, the genetic and exposure-history diversity represented was limited.

The CDR3 runs 15 residues from the cysteine to the phenylalanine. The only DNA kept is the CDR3, 45 bases in frame from the first base. V and J are truncated by 5 bases and 7 bases respectively, leaving an intervening sequence of 18 bases. Based on the germline V gene (reference sequence), the CDR1 and CDR2 sequences are LNHDA and SQIVND. The sample comprised naive CD8+ T cells sorted from blood. The sample's cell subset or site label is to be understood as: CD45RA+CCR7+. This clonotype was sampled from a woman in her twenties or thirties in good health. The rearranged chain carries TRBV19 and TRBJ1-5; the D gene is perhaps TRBD1, from 6 matching bases. The nucleotide sequence reads as follows: TGTGCCAGTAGTGACCACCACAGGGTAGGGCAGCCCCAGCATTTT. Its coded protein is CASSDHHRVGQPQHF. The variable domain in full, with residues beyond the CDR3 obtained from the reference TRBV19 and TRBJ1-5 genes, is DGGITQSPKYLFRKEGQNVTLSCEQNLNHDAMYWYRQDPGQGLRLIYYSQIVNDFQKGDIAEGYSVSREKKESFPLTVTSAQKNPTAFYLCASSDHHRVGQPQHFGDGTRLSIL.